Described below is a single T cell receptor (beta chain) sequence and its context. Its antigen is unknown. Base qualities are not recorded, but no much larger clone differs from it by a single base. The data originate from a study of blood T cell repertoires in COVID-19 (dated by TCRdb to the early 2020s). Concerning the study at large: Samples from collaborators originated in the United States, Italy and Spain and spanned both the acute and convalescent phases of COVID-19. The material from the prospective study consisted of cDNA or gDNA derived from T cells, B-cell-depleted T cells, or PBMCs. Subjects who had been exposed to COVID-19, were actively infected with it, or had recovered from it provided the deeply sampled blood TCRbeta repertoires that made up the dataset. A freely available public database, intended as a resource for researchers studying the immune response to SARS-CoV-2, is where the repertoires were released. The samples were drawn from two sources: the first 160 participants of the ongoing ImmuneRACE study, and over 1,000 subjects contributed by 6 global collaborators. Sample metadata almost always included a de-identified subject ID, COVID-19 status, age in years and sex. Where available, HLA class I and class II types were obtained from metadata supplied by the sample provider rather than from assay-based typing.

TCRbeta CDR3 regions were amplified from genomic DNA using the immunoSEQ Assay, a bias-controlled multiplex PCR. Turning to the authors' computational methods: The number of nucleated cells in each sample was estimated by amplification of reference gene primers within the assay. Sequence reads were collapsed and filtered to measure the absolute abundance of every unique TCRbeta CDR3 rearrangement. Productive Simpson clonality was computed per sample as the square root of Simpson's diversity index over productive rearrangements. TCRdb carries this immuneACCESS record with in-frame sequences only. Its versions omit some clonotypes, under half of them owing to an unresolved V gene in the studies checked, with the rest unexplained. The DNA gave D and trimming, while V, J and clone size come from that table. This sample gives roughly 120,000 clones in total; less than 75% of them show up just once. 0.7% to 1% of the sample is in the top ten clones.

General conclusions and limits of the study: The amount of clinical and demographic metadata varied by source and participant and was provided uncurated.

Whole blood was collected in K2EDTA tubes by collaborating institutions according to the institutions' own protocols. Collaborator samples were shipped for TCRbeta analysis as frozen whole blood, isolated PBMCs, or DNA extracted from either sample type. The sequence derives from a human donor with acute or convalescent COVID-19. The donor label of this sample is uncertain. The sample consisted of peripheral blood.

The CDR3 has the sequence CASSFAGGGQDEQFF. The DNA is TGTGCCAGCAGTTTCGCGGGGGGCGGTCAGGATGAGCAGTTCTTC. Here the chain combines TRBV6-5 and TRBJ2-1, with TRBD2 matching 8 junction bases. V ends up 4 bases short and J 8 bases short, with an unmatched junction base count of 10. The CDR3 contains 15 residues, cysteine and phenylalanine counted. Only the CDR3 DNA is retained, 45 bases long and in frame from the first base. The germline V gene specifies MNHEY as CDR1 and SVGAGI as CDR2.